This TCR beta chain was retrieved from a study of cytomegalovirus exposure and HLA in healthy donors. Whole-study findings and limits: High specificity and sensitivity for cytomegalovirus status were reported for the classifier.

PCR used 60 Vbeta primers and 13 Jbeta primers. Using immunoSEQ multiplex PCR, the repertoire was profiled, and TCRdb retains in-frame clones only, with some absent. The table shows about 130,000 clones, with around three quarters occurring only once. Turning to this clone: Its antigen remains unknown.

V lost 11 bases, J lost 4 bases, and 15 bases stayed unmatched. The CDR3 sequence is 15 residues long. Germline CDR1 and CDR2: MRHNA and SNTAGT. Sequenced input: PBMCs. The rearrangement links TRBV6-4 to TRBJ2-3; TRBD2 matches at 7 bases. This sequence originates from a man aged 30 to 39 in good health and CMV-seronegative. The chain's CDR3 is CADTPSAGAPDTQYF. For the CDR3, the DNA is TGTGCCGACACCCCTAGCGCGGGAGCCCCAGATACGCAGTATTTT.